Listed below are T cell receptor beta chains from one sample, sequenced in a study of PD-1 blockade in classical Hodgkin lymphoma. Clones were sequenced by immunoSEQ multiplex PCR, and TCRdb holds only the in-frame ones, with some missing. The sample has 45,000 to 50,000 clones, over 60% seen once. The specimen was peripheral blood mononuclear cells (PBMCs), collected before the second cycle of nivolumab. Receptor source: a human donor with classical Hodgkin lymphoma. The CDR3 runs from the conserved cysteine through the conserved F or W. The D gene is left open where the match is weak. The size field is filled for only some rows; it gives once, few, many or a size class.

d_call: NA
v_call: TRBV11-2
j_call: TRBJ2-1
clone_size: NA
cdr3_nt: TGTGCCAGCAGCTTAGACTTGCGACGCTCCTACAATGAGCAGTTCTTC
cdr3_aa: CASSLDLRRSYNEQFF

d_call: TRBD2
v_call: TRBV18
j_call: TRBJ2-7
clone_size: NA
cdr3_nt: TGTGCCAGCTCCCCTAGCGGGAGTCAGTACGAGCAGTACTTC
cdr3_aa: CASSPSGSQYEQYF

d_call: NA
v_call: TRBV21-1
j_call: TRBJ1-5
clone_size: NA
cdr3_nt: TGTGCCAGCAGCAAGGGGGATGCTACTTCACATCACGATTTAGTTAGGCCCCAGCATTTT
cdr3_aa: CASSKGDATSHHDLVRPQHF

d_call: TRBD1
v_call: TRBV28
j_call: TRBJ1-1
clone_size: NA
cdr3_nt: TGTGCCAGCAGTTGGGGGACAGGGCAGGACACTGAAGCTTTCTTT
cdr3_aa: CASSWGTGQDTEAFF

d_call: NA
v_call: TRBV6-5
j_call: TRBJ2-7
clone_size: NA
cdr3_nt: TGTGCCAGCACCACCGGGACGTATTCCTACGAGCAGTACTTC
cdr3_aa: CASTTGTYSYEQYF

d_call: NA
v_call: TRBV19
j_call: TRBJ2-2
clone_size: NA
cdr3_nt: TGTGCCAGTAGTATAGTCGACATTGCCGGGGAGCTGTTTTTT
cdr3_aa: CASSIVDIAGELFF

d_call: NA
v_call: TRBV2
j_call: TRBJ2-5
clone_size: NA
cdr3_nt: TGTGCCAGCAGTGAAGCGCCAACTGCGGTCCAAGAGACCCAGTACTTC
cdr3_aa: CASSEAPTAVQETQYF

d_call: NA
v_call: TRBV9
j_call: TRBJ2-1
clone_size: few
cdr3_nt: TGTGCCAGCAGCCCGCGTCGACTAGATGTACAGCAGTTCTTC
cdr3_aa: CASSPRRLDVQQFF

d_call: NA
v_call: TRBV6-6
j_call: TRBJ1-2
clone_size: once
cdr3_nt: TGTGCCAGCAGTTACCTCCCGGGCAGCTATGGCCACACCTTC
cdr3_aa: CASSYLPGSYGHTF

d_call: NA
v_call: TRBV5-1
j_call: TRBJ2-1
clone_size: NA
cdr3_nt: TGCGCCAGCAGCCAGTCGACGGGGTACAATGAGCAGTTCTTC
cdr3_aa: CASSQSTGYNEQFF

d_call: TRBD1
v_call: TRBV9
j_call: TRBJ1-2
clone_size: NA
cdr3_nt: TGTGCCAGCAGCGGGGACAGGGCCTATGGCTACACCTTC
cdr3_aa: CASSGDRAYGYTF

d_call: NA
v_call: TRBV2
j_call: TRBJ1-5
clone_size: NA
cdr3_nt: TGTGCCAGCAGTGAAGCGCTGAGAGGGGAAGGCAATCAGCCCCAGCATTTT
cdr3_aa: CASSEALRGEGNQPQHF

d_call: TRBD1
v_call: TRBV5-1
j_call: TRBJ2-2
clone_size: NA
cdr3_nt: TGCGCCAGCAGCACGGCGACAGGGACCGGGGAGCTGTTTTTT
cdr3_aa: CASSTATGTGELFF

d_call: NA
v_call: TRBV4-3
j_call: TRBJ2-1
clone_size: NA
cdr3_nt: TGCGCCAGCAGCCAAGATCTTGCGAGGTCCTACAATGAGCAGTTCTTC
cdr3_aa: CASSQDLARSYNEQFF

d_call: NA
v_call: TRBV9
j_call: TRBJ2-3
clone_size: NA
cdr3_nt: TGTGCCAGCAGCCCTTACTACACAGATACGCAGTATTTT
cdr3_aa: CASSPYYTDTQYF

d_call: NA
v_call: TRBV6-1
j_call: TRBJ1-3
clone_size: once
cdr3_nt: TGTGCCAGCAGTCTGAAACTTAGCTCTGGAAACACCATATATTTT
cdr3_aa: CASSLKLSSGNTIYF

d_call: NA
v_call: TRBV11-3
j_call: TRBJ2-5
clone_size: NA
cdr3_nt: TGTGCCAGCAGCTTAAACTTCCAAGAGACCCAGTACTTC
cdr3_aa: CASSLNFQETQYF

d_call: NA
v_call: TRBV6-8
j_call: TRBJ1-5
clone_size: few
cdr3_nt: TGTGCCAGCAGTTACTTTGAGGCAGGTTCTAATAGCAATCAGCCCCAGCATTTT
cdr3_aa: CASSYFEAGSNSNQPQHF

d_call: NA
v_call: TRBV2
j_call: TRBJ2-2
clone_size: NA
cdr3_nt: TGTGCCAGCAGTGTAGTCCAGGGGGGAACCGGGGAGCTGTTTTTT
cdr3_aa: CASSVVQGGTGELFF

d_call: TRBD2
v_call: TRBV27
j_call: TRBJ2-5
clone_size: NA
cdr3_nt: TGTGCCACCTCGGTCGTAGCGGGAGGGCCTGGCCCAGAGACCCAGTACTTC
cdr3_aa: CATSVVAGGPGPETQYF

d_call: TRBD1
v_call: TRBV18
j_call: TRBJ1-2
clone_size: NA
cdr3_nt: TGTGCCAGCTCACCGCGACCCGGGACAGGGGTCGGCTACACCTTC
cdr3_aa: CASSPRPGTGVGYTF